This T cell receptor (beta chain) was sequenced during a study of read filtering for tumor transcriptome and immune sequencing. Study overall: Whole-transcriptome libraries were prepared after DNase treatment. Per sample, TCR-region reads ranged about 4.05 to 11 million by IR-seq, about 75 to 1273 by RNA-seq. Study-wide results and caveats: IR-seq and RNA-seq agreed better without single-read clonotypes.

This clonotype was detected ten times or more. The antigen remains unidentified. Looked up from germline, CDR1 is LNHDA and CDR2 is SQIVND (reference sequence). The length of the CDR3 is 13 residues. V shed 8 bases and J 5 bases; nucleotides not matched to a gene: 8. The library was built from roughly 400 ng RNA with molecular barcoded adaptors for alpha/delta and beta/gamma chains. MiXCR, run by TCRdb on the reads, gives a single entry per CDR3 protein. The sample yields approximately 93,000 distinct CDR3 sequences, 20% to 25% seen once. The sample taken for sequencing was a population of CD138-negative cells sorted from bone marrow. The TCR was taken from a donor at least 40 years old with multiple myeloma. V gene TRBV19 combines with J gene TRBJ2-5; 7 nucleotides agree with TRBD1. This chain's CDR3 is CASEGAKGETQYF. The DNA of the CDR3 is TGTGCCAGTGAGGGGGCTAAAGGGGAGACCCAGTACTTC.